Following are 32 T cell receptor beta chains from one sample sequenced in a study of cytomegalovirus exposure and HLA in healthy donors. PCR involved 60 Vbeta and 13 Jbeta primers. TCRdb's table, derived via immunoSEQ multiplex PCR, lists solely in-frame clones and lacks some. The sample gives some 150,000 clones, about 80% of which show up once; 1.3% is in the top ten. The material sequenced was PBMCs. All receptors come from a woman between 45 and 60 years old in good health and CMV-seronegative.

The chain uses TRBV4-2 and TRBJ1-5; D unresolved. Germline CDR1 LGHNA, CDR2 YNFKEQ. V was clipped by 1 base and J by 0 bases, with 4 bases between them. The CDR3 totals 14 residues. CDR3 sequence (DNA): TGTGCCAGCAGCCAAGCCCATAGCAATCAGCCCCAGCATTTT. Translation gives CASSQAHSNQPQHF.

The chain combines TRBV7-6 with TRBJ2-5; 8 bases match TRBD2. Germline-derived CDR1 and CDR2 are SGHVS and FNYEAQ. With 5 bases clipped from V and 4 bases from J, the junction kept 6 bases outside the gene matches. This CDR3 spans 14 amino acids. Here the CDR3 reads CASSTRGGGETQYF. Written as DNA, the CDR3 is TGTGCCAGCAGCACCCGGGGGGGCGGAGAGACCCAGTACTTC.

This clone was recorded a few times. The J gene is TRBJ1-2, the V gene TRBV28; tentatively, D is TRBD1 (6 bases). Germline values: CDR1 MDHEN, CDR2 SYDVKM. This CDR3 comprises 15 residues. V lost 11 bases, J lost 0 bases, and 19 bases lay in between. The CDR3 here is CAGGGALMANYGYTF. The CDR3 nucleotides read TGTGCCGGAGGGGGGGCGCTTATGGCTAACTATGGCTACACCTTC.

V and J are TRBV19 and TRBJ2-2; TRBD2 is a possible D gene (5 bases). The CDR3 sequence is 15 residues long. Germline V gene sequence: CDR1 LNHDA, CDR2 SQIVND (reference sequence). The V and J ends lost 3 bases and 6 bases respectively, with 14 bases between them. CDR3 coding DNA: TGTGCCAGTAGTATGAAATGGACTGCGGCCGGGGAGCTGTTTTTT. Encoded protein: CASSMKWTAAGELFF.

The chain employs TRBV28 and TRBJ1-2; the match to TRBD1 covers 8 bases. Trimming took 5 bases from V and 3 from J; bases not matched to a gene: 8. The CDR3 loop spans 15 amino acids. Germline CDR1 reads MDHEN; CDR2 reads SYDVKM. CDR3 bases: TGTGCCAGCAGTCCCCCGGACAGGGTCTACTATGGCTACACCTTC. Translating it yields CASSPPDRVYYGYTF.

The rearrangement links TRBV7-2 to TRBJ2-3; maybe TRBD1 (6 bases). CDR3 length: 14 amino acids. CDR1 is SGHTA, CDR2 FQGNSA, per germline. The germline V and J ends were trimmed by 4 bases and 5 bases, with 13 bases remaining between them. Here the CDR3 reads CASSSTGSGDTQYF. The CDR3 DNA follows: TGTGCCAGCAGCTCAACAGGGTCTGGAGATACGCAGTATTTT.

The CDR3 DNA sequence: TGTGCCAGCAGCCTGTCGTCTCTGAGCCATACGCAGTATTTT. It is translated as CASSLSSLSHTQYF. The chain couples TRBV11-3 to TRBJ2-3; D unresolved. The germline gives CDR1 SGHNT, CDR2 YENEEA. The V gene lost 5 bases and the J gene lost 7 bases, with 16 bases spanning the gap. This CDR3 has 14 residues. The full variable domain, completed using reference TRBV11-3 and TRBJ2-3, is EAGVVQSPRYKIIEKKQPVAFWCNPISGHNTLYWYLQNLGQGPELLIRYENEEAVDDSQLPKDRFSAERLKGVDSTLKIQPAELGDSAVYLCASSLSSLSHTQYFGPGTRLTVL.

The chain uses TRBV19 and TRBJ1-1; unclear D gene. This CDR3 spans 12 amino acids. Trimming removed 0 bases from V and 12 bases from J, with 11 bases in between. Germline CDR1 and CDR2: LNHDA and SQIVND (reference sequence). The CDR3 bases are TGTGCCAGTAGTATAGAGCCGGGAGGCCCTTTCTTT. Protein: CASSIEPGGPFF.

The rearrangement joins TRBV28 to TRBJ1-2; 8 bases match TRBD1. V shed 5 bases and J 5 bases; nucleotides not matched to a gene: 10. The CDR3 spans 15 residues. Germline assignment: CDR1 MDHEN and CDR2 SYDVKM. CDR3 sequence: CASSPVTGGGYGYTF. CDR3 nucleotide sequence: TGTGCCAGCAGTCCCGTAACAGGGGGAGGATATGGCTACACCTTC.

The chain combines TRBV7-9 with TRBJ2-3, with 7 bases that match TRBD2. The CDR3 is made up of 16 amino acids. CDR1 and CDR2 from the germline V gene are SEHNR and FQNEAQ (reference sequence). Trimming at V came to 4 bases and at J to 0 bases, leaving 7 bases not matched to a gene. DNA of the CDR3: TGTGCCAGCAGCTCCCCTCTGGGGGGGAGCACAGATACGCAGTATTTT. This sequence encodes CASSSPLGGSTDTQYF.

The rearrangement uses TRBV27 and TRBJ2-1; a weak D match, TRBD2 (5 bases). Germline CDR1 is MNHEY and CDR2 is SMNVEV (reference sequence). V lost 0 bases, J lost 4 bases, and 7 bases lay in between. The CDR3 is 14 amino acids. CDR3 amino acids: CASSLSRGYNEQFF. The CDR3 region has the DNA TGTGCCAGCAGTTTATCACGAGGGTACAATGAGCAGTTCTTC.

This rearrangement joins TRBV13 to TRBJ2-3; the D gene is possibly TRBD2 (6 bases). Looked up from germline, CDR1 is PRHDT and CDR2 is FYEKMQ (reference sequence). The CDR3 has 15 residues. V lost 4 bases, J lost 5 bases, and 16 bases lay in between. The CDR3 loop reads CASSSRDSSQDTQYF. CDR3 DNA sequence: TGTGCCAGCAGCTCCCGGGACTCCAGTCAAGATACGCAGTATTTT.

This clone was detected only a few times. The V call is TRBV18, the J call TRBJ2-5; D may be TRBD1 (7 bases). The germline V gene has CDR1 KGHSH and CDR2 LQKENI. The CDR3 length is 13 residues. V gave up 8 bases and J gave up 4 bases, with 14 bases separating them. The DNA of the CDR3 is TGTGCCAGCGCGGGACAGCGTAGAGAGACCCAGTACTTC. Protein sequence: CASAGQRRETQYF.

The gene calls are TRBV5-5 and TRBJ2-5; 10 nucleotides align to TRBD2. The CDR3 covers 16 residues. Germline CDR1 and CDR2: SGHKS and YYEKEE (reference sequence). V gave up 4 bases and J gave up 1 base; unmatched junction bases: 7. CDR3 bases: TGTGCCAGCAGCCCCGGGACTAGCGTGACCCAAGAGACCCAGTACTTC. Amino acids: CASSPGTSVTQETQYF.

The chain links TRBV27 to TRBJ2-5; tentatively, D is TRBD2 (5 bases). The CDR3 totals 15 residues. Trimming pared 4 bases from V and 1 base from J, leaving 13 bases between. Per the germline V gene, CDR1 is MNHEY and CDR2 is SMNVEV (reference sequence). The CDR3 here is CASSWRADGQETQYF. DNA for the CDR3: TGTGCCAGCAGTTGGCGGGCAGATGGCCAAGAGACCCAGTACTTC.

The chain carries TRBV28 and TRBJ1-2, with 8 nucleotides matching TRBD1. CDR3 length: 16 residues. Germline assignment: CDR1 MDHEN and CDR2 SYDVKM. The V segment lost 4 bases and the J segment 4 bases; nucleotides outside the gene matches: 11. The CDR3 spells CASSSGTGVSLYGYTF. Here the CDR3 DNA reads TGTGCCAGCAGTTCCGGGACAGGAGTCTCCCTCTATGGCTACACCTTC.

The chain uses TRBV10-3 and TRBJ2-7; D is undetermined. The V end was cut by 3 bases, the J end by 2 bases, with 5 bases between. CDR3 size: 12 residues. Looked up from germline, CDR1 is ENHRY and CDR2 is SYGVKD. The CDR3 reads CAISEQPYEQYF. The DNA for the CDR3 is TGTGCCATCAGTGAACAGCCCTACGAGCAGTACTTC.

For the CDR3, the DNA is TGCGCCAGCAGCGAGACGGGGACAGGCACAGATACGCAGTATTTT. This encodes CASSETGTGTDTQYF. V and J are TRBV4-3 and TRBJ2-3; 7 bases line up with TRBD1. J lost 1 base, V lost 5 bases, and 6 bases had no gene match. The CDR3 sequence is 15 residues long. Germline lookup yields CDR1 LGHNA and CDR2 YSLEER.

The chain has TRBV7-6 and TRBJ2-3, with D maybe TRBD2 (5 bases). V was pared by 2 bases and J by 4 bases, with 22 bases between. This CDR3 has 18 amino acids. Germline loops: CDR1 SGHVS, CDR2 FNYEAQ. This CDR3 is CASSLRRSRQGHPDTQYF. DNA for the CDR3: TGTGCCAGCAGCTTAAGGAGGAGCCGGCAAGGCCACCCAGATACGCAGTATTTT.

Written as DNA, the CDR3 is TGTGCCAGCAGCGTAGCTACAGCTGGGGGCCGTCAAGAGACCCAGTACTTC. Translation: CASSVATAGGRQETQYF. V usage is TRBV9 and J usage is TRBJ2-5; D possibly corresponds to TRBD1 (6 bases). The CDR3 is 17 residues long. Deletions cut 0 bases from V and 2 bases from J, with 17 bases between. Germline V gene lookup returns CDR1 SGDLS and CDR2 YYNGEE.

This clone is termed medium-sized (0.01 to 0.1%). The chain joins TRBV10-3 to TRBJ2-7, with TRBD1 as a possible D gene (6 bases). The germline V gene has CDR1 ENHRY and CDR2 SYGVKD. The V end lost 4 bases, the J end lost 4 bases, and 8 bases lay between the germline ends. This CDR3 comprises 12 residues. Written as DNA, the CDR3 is TGTGCCATCAGTGGACAGGTTTACGAGCAGTACTTC. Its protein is CAISGQVYEQYF.

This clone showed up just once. The CDR3 sequence is CATSVWTLGQSDGYTF. DNA of the CDR3: TGTGCCACCAGCGTTTGGACCCTAGGACAGTCGGATGGCTACACCTTC. V gene TRBV15 combines with J gene TRBJ1-2, with D possibly matching TRBD1 (6 bases). From germline, CDR1 is LNHNV and CDR2 YYDKDF (reference sequence). The CDR3 consists of 16 residues. V was cut by 5 bases and J by 6 bases, with 22 bases left in between.

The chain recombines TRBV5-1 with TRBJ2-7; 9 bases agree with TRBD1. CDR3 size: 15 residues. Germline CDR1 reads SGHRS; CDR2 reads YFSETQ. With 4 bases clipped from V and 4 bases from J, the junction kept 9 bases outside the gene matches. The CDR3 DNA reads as TGCGCCAGCAGCCACAGTACAGGGGGCATATACGAGCAGTACTTC. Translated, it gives CASSHSTGGIYEQYF.

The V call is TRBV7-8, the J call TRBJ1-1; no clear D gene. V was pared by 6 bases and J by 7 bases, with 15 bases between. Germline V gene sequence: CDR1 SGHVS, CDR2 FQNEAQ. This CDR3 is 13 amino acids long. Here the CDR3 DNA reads TGTGCCAGCAGAATCTCAGGCGTGCTTGAAGCTTTCTTT. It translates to CASRISGVLEAFF.

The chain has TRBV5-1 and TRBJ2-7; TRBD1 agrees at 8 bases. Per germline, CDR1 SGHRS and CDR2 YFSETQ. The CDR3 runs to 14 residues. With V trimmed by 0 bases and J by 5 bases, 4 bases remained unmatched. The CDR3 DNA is TGCGCCAGCAGCTTGGACAGGGGGTACGACGAGCAGTACTTC. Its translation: CASSLDRGYDEQYF.

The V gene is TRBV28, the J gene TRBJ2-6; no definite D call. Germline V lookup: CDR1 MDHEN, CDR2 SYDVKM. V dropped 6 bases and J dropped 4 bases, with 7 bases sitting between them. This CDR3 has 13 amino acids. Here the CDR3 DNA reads TGTGCCAGCAGCCTCCCCGGGGCCAACGTCCTGACTTTC. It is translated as CASSLPGANVLTF. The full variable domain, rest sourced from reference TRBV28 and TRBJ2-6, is DVKVTQSSRYLVKRTGEKVFLECVQDMDHENMFWYRQDPGLGLRLIYFSYDVKMKEKGDIPEGYSVSREKKERFSLILESASTNQTSMYLCASSLPGANVLTFGAGSRLTVL.

The CDR3 DNA follows: TGTGCCAGTAGTATAGGGACAGTTCCGGCCCTCCACTTT. Translated, it gives CASSIGTVPALHF. V gene TRBV19 combines with J gene TRBJ1-6; possibly TRBD1 for D (6 bases). The CDR3 sequence is 13 residues long. The germline V gene encodes CDR1 LNHDA and CDR2 SQIVND (reference sequence). With 1 base removed from V and 14 bases from J, the gap between germline ends came to 12 bases.

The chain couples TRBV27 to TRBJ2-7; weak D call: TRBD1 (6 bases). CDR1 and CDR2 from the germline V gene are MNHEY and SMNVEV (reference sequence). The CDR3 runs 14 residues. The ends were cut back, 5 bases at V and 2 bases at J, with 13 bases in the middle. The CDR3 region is CASSPRTVTYEQYF. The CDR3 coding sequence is TGTGCCAGCAGTCCCAGGACAGTTACCTACGAGCAGTACTTC.

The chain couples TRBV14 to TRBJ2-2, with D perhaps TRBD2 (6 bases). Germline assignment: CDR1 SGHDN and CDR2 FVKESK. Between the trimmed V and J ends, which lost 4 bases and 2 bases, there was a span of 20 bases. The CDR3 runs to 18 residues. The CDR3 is CASSLLLGRGLNTGELFF. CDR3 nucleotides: TGTGCCAGCAGCCTCCTCTTGGGGCGGGGCCTTAACACCGGGGAGCTGTTTTTT. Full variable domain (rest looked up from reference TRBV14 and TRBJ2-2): EAGVTQFPSHSVIEKGQTVTLRCDPISGHDNLYWYRRVMGKEIKFLLHFVKESKQDESGMPNNRFLAERTGGTYSTLKVQPAELEDSGVYFCASSLLLGRGLNTGELFFGEGSRLTVL.

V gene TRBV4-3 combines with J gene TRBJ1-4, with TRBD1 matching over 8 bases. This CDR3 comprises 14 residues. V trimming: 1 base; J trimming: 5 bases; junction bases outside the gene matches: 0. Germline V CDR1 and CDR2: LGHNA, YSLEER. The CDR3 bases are TGCGCCAGCAGCCAAGGACAGGGGAATGAAAAACTGTTTTTT. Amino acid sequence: CASSQGQGNEKLFF.

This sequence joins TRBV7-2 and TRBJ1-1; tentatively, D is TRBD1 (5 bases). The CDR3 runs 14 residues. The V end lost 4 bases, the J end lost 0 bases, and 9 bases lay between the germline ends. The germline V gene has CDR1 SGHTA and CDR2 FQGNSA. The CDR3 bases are TGTGCCAGCAGCTACCGGGGGATGAACACTGAAGCTTTCTTT. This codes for CASSYRGMNTEAFF.

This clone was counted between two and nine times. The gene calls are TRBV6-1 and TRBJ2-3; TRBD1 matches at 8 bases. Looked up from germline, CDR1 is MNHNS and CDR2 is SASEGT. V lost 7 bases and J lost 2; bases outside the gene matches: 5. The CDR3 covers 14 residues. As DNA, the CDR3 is TGTGCCAGCACTGGACAGGGATACACAGATACGCAGTATTTT. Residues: CASTGQGYTDTQYF.